One and the same sample provided the 12 T cell receptor beta chains below, sequenced in a study of spatial heterogeneity in lung cancer (dated by TCRdb to between 2018 and 2020). The library was built by means of 5' RACE. Sequencer: NextSeq 500. TCRdb ran its own pipeline on the public reads, namely fastp trimming at Q25 and MiXCR clone calling, and kept in-frame beta chains. Merged by CDR3 protein, the rows form single entries marked with the most common genes and DNA. This sample holds 2,500 to 3,000 distinct CDR3 sequences; around 13% were observed only once. 20% to 25% of the sample goes to the ten largest clones. What the authors observed across the whole study: The number of expanded intratumoral alpha and beta TCRs correlated with the tumor nonsynonymous mutation count.

The time point label here, explained by the study, means: sample taken at primary tumor resection. Their cognate antigens are unknown. The sequencing used lung tumor tissue, collected at surgery. All receptors derive from a male donor with early-stage non-small cell lung cancer.

This clonotype was seen just once. The chain joins TRBV6-5 to TRBJ2-7, with 12 bases lining up with TRBD2. J gave up 3 bases and V 6 bases, and 3 bases lay outside the gene matches. The CDR3 extends over 14 amino acids. CDR1 and CDR2 from the germline V gene are MNHEY and SVGAGI. CDR3 loop: CASRRLAGDYEQYF. As DNA, the CDR3 is TGTGCCAGCAGACGACTAGCGGGGGACTACGAGCAGTACTTC.

This clonotype has a handful of counts. The CDR3 DNA reads as TGTGCCTGGAGTGCCCTTAGAGGGGAGCAGTACTTC. This codes for CAWSALRGEQYF. The chain uses TRBV30 and TRBJ2-7, with D perhaps matching TRBD2 (5 bases). This CDR3 has 12 amino acids. Trimming shortened V by 1 base and J by 7 bases, and 11 bases separated the two germline ends. Per the germline V gene, CDR1 is GTSNPN and CDR2 is SVGIG (reference sequence).

Judged by abundance, this clonotype is medium-sized. V and J are TRBV5-1 and TRBJ2-2; 9 bases are shared with TRBD1. Germline CDR1 and CDR2: SGHRS and YFSETQ. Trimming at V came to 5 bases and at J to 3 bases, leaving 8 bases not matched to a gene. The CDR3 sequence is 16 residues long. The CDR3, as DNA: TGCGCCAGCAGTAACAGGGGGCTAGAGGACACCGGGGAGCTGTTTTTT. Its translation is CASSNRGLEDTGELFF. Looking up the rest from reference TRBV5-1 and TRBJ2-2 gives the full variable domain: KAGVTQTPRYLIKTRGQQVTLSCSPISGHRSVSWYQQTPGQGLQFLFEYFSETQRNKGNFPGRFSGRQFSNSRSEMNVSTLELGDSALYLCASSNRGLEDTGELFFGEGSRLTVL.

The chain joins TRBV12-3 or TRBV12-4 to TRBJ1-2, with 10 bases matching TRBD1. This CDR3 spans 14 amino acids. Unmatched junction bases numbered 12, after V lost 11 bases and J lost 6 bases. The CDR3 spells CACTPRTGGDGYTF. CDR3 DNA: TGTGCCTGCACACCCAGGACAGGGGGGGATGGCTACACCTTC.

This clonotype was found once. At one boundary the junction diverges from the germline segment, which might be a read error. The chain combines TRBV23-1 with TRBJ2-1; D perhaps matches TRBD1 (5 bases). TRBV23-1 falls under the ORF class, with uncertain function. The CDR3 consists of 17 residues. The CDR3 region has the DNA TGCGCCAGCCGAATGATCAGGGCGTACTTGTCACGGAATGGGCAGTTCTTC. Protein product: CASRMIRAYLSRNGQFF.

This clonotype is medium-sized. The J gene is TRBJ2-1, the V gene TRBV7-2; 7 bases agree with TRBD1. The length of the CDR3 is 12 residues. The V gene end was trimmed by 2 bases and the J gene end by 9 bases; junction bases not matched to a gene: 1. Looked up from germline, CDR1 is SGHTA and CDR2 is FQGNSA. CDR3 in amino acids: CASSLQGVEQFF. In DNA form, the CDR3 reads TGTGCCAGCAGCTTACAGGGGGTTGAGCAGTTCTTC.

This clonotype is deemed medium-sized. The rearrangement links TRBV10-3 to TRBJ2-2; tentatively, D is TRBD2 (6 bases). V lost 0 bases and J 2 bases, leaving 10 bases between the germline ends. Germline V gene sequence: CDR1 ENHRY, CDR2 SYGVKD. The CDR3 covers 16 residues. CDR3 amino acids: CAISESGGANTGELFF. The CDR3 nucleotides read TGTGCCATCAGTGAGTCGGGAGGTGCAAACACCGGGGAGCTGTTTTTT.

In its sample, this clonotype was seen many times. The V and J genes are TRBV29-1 and TRBJ1-5; the match to TRBD1 covers 8 bases. V shed 3 bases, J shed 5 bases, and the junction held 3 bases outside the gene matches. This CDR3 region has 13 residues. In germline, CDR1 is SQVTM, CDR2 ANQGSEA. In DNA form, the CDR3 reads TGCAGCGTTGACAGGGGGCATGATCAGCCCCAGCATTTT. It is translated as CSVDRGHDQPQHF.

This clonotype is termed medium-sized (0.01 to 0.1%). The chain has TRBV20-1 and TRBJ2-7; TRBD2 matches at 13 bases. CDR3 length: 11 amino acids. After removal of 6 bases from V and 9 bases from J, the junction contained 2 bases not matched to a gene. Germline V CDR1 and CDR2: DFQATT, SNEGSKA (reference sequence). CDR3 loop: CSAWTSGGQYF. The CDR3 DNA sequence: TGCAGTGCGTGGACTAGCGGGGGGCAGTACTTC.

This clonotype is labeled as medium-sized (0.01 to 0.1%). The V gene is TRBV2, the J gene TRBJ1-6; D gene uncertain. Germline V gives CDR1 SNHLY, CDR2 FYNNEI. The V and J ends lost 6 bases and 9 bases respectively, with 9 bases between them. The CDR3 has 12 residues. CDR3 region: CASRMESSPLHF. The DNA of the CDR3 is TGTGCCAGCAGGATGGAGTCTTCACCCCTCCACTTT.

V and J are TRBV29-1 and TRBJ2-3; a possible D gene is TRBD2 (5 bases). This CDR3 is built from 12 residues. Looked up from germline, CDR1 is SQVTM and CDR2 is ANQGSEA. Trimming removed 3 bases at V and 6 bases at J, with 10 bases between. CDR3 residues: CSVDTGSDTQYF. CDR3 sequence (DNA): TGCAGCGTTGACACGGGATCGGATACGCAGTATTTT.

The chain couples TRBV11-2 to TRBJ2-7; no definite D call. Germline V CDR1 and CDR2: SGHAT, FQNNGV. The CDR3 runs to 14 residues. Trimming took off 5 bases at V and 2 bases at J, with 13 bases between the two ends. The CDR3 protein is CASSRDPGTYEQYF. DNA for the CDR3: TGTGCCAGCAGCAGGGATCCCGGAACCTACGAGCAGTACTTC.